A selection of T cell receptor beta chains follows, all from one sample in a study of T cells in tuberculosis. TCRdb keeps only in-frame clones here, not all; method: immunoSEQ multiplex PCR. The sample holds about 59,000 clones, roughly 79% seen once. Sequencing used CD1b-GMM tetramer-negative cells sorted from PBMCs. The receptors come from an adult woman with latent tuberculosis. CDR3s include the opening cysteine and the closing phenylalanine or tryptophan. D genes are given only for firm matches. Clone size is stated in some rows and not others, as once, few, many or a class when expanded.

J gene: TRBJ2-3
CDR3 length: 20
clone size: once
V gene: TRBV4-1
D gene: TRBD2
CDR3 DNA: TGCGCCAGCAGCCAAGATCAACCCGGGACTAGCGGGAGTTGGAGGGATACGCAGTATTTT
CDR3 protein: CASSQDQPGTSGSWRDTQYF

J gene: TRBJ2-7
CDR3 length: 16
clone size: once
V gene: TRBV7-9
D gene: .
CDR3 DNA: TGTGCCAGCAGCCGAGAGGGCGATGGAAGGGTTGACGAGCAGTACTTC
CDR3 protein: CASSREGDGRVDEQYF

J gene: TRBJ1-1
CDR3 length: 16
clone size: .
V gene: TRBV6-5
D gene: .
CDR3 DNA: TGTGCCAGCAGTTACCTTTCGGAGGGAGATAACACTGAAGCTTTCTTT
CDR3 protein: CASSYLSEGDNTEAFF

J gene: TRBJ1-1
CDR3 length: 14
clone size: .
V gene: TRBV19
D gene: .
CDR3 DNA: TGTGCCAGTAGTATCGTCAGGGATGGCACTGAAGCTTTCTTT
CDR3 protein: CASSIVRDGTEAFF

J gene: TRBJ2-5
CDR3 length: 11
clone size: .
V gene: TRBV27
D gene: .
CDR3 DNA: TGTGCCAGCAGTTCTCAAGAGACCCAGTACTTC
CDR3 protein: CASSSQETQYF

J gene: TRBJ1-1
CDR3 length: 17
clone size: .
V gene: TRBV4-3
D gene: .
CDR3 DNA: TGCGCCAGCAGCCAGGAAGCGGCAGGCAGAATGAACACTGAAGCTTTCTTT
CDR3 protein: CASSQEAAGRMNTEAFF

J gene: TRBJ1-5
CDR3 length: 14
clone size: .
V gene: TRBV18
D gene: TRBD1
CDR3 DNA: TGTGCCAGCTCACCGGGCAGGGGGAATCAGCCCCAGCATTTT
CDR3 protein: CASSPGRGNQPQHF

J gene: TRBJ2-7
CDR3 length: 14
clone size: .
V gene: TRBV19
D gene: .
CDR3 DNA: TGTGCCAGTAGTTCAGGCGCGACCCTCTACGAGCAGTACTTC
CDR3 protein: CASSSGATLYEQYF

J gene: TRBJ1-2
CDR3 length: 13
clone size: once
V gene: TRBV7-9
D gene: .
CDR3 DNA: TGTGCCAGCAGCGCCGTGGCAGGGAATGGCTACACCTTC
CDR3 protein: CASSAVAGNGYTF

J gene: TRBJ2-1
CDR3 length: 18
clone size: few
V gene: TRBV7-9
D gene: .
CDR3 DNA: TGTGCCAGCAGCCCCAGTGCGTGGTACCGACAACCCAACAATGAGCAGTTCTTC
CDR3 protein: CASSPSAWYRQPNNEQFF

J gene: TRBJ2-7
CDR3 length: 15
clone size: .
V gene: TRBV6-5
D gene: TRBD1
CDR3 DNA: TGTGCCAGCAGCCGGCCCGGGACAGGGGGTCGCGAGCAGTACTTC
CDR3 protein: CASSRPGTGGREQYF

J gene: TRBJ1-2
CDR3 length: 14
clone size: few
V gene: TRBV7-2
D gene: .
CDR3 DNA: TGTGCCAGCAGCTTTGGGCCTTCCGCCGGTGGCTACACCTTC
CDR3 protein: CASSFGPSAGGYTF

J gene: TRBJ2-7
CDR3 length: 14
clone size: .
V gene: TRBV13
D gene: TRBD1
CDR3 DNA: TGTGCCAGCAGCTTTGGGACAGGGTCTGATGAGCAGTACTTC
CDR3 protein: CASSFGTGSDEQYF

J gene: TRBJ2-6
CDR3 length: 15
clone size: .
V gene: TRBV19
D gene: .
CDR3 DNA: TGTGCCAGTAGTATGCTAAGCTCTGGGGCCAACGTCCTGACTTTC
CDR3 protein: CASSMLSSGANVLTF

J gene: TRBJ2-1
CDR3 length: 13
clone size: .
V gene: TRBV10-2
D gene: .
CDR3 DNA: TGCGCCAGCAGTGGACTAGGTACCTCTGAGCAGTTCTTC
CDR3 protein: CASSGLGTSEQFF

J gene: TRBJ2-7
CDR3 length: 17
clone size: .
V gene: TRBV5-7
D gene: .
CDR3 DNA: TGTGCCAGCAGCTTGGTCGGTCACAGGAGGGCGTTGTACGAGCAGTACTTC
CDR3 protein: CASSLVGHRRALYEQYF